This T cell receptor (beta chain) emerged from a study of T cell responses to AZD1222 COVID-19 vaccine. CDR1 is GTSNPN, CDR2 SVGIG, per germline (reference sequence). The CDR3 totals 12 residues. V gave up 7 bases and J gave up 2 bases; unmatched junction bases: 4. Study-wide points: Spike-specific TCR repertoires showed rising breadth and depth after two AZD1222 doses.

TCRdb's copy holds only in-frame clones and misses some; the assay was immunoSEQ multiplex PCR. The data show about 160,000 clones, with more than 90% seen just once and more than 3% held by the top ten. This clone was seen only once. Its antigen remains unidentified. This TCR came from an adult who received the AZD1222 COVID-19 vaccine. Source: peripheral blood, taken 28 days after the second AZD1222 dose. The V and J genes are TRBV30 and TRBJ2-7; TRBD1 matches 8 bases. The CDR3 nucleotides read TGTGCCTCCGACAGGGGAGCCTACGAGCAGTACTTC. Translated: CASDRGAYEQYF.